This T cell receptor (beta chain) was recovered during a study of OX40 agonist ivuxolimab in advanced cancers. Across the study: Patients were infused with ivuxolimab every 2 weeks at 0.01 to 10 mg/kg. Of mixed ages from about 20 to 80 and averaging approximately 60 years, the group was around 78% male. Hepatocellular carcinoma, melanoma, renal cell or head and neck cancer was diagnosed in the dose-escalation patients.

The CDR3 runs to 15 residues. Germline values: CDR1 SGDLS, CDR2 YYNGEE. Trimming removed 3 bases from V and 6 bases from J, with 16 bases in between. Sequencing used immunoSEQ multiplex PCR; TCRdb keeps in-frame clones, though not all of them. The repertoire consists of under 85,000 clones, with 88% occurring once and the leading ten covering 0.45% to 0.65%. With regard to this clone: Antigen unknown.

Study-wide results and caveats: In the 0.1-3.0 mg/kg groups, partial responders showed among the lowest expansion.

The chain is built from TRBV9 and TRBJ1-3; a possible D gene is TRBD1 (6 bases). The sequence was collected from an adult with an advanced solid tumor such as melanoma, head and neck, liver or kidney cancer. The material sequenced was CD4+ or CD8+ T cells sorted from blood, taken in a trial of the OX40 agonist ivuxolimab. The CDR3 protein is CASSAIGTMENTIYF. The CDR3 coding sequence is TGTGCCAGCAGCGCGATCGGGACAATGGAAAACACCATATATTTT.